The T cell receptor beta chain under discussion was sequenced for a study of T-cell memory formation after mild COVID-19. Overall study context: TCR clusters were mostly confined to one donor each. Study outcomes and limitations: SARS-CoV-2 specificity was not confirmed for second-wave clones peaking on day 37. A subset of responding clones appeared in pre-infection memory, suggesting cross-reactive memory joined.

CDR1 is MNHEY and CDR2 is SVGAGI in the germline V gene. The junction had 9 bases not matched to a gene; V was cut back by 7 bases and J by 4 bases. This CDR3 is built from 15 residues. TCRdb called the 5' RACE reads again in MiXCR, with one record for every CDR3 protein. The table lists around 200,000 distinct CDR3 sequences, 20% to 25% of them singletons. This clonotype was seen only once. Its antigen remains unknown. The material sequenced was PBMCs or a T cell subset sorted from them (not recorded which). The chain joins TRBV6-5 to TRBJ2-3, with 9 bases identical to TRBD1. The TCR was taken from an adult woman who had mild COVID-19 (a few samples of this study predate the infection). Cell type and time point are not known. CDR3 region: CASNPGQGGPDTQYF. CDR3 sequence (DNA): TGTGCCAGCAACCCGGGACAGGGAGGTCCAGATACGCAGTATTTT.